A selection of T cell receptor beta chains follows, all from one sample in a study of cytomegalovirus exposure and HLA in healthy donors. The protocol was immunoSEQ multiplex PCR, while the TCRdb copy is restricted to in-frame clones and leaves out a portion. Among some 100,000 clones, about 84% were seen once, and the ten largest hold roughly 5.3%. Sequenced input: PBMCs. Receptors were obtained from a man aged 18-30 years in good health and CMV-seronegative. The CDR3 runs from the conserved cysteine through the conserved F or W. The D gene is left open where the match is weak. Some rows mark clone size as missing; the rest say once, few, many or name a class of expanded clone.

J: TRBJ1-4; V: TRBV12-5; D: .; size: .; CDR3: CASGSMGLPGLSNEKLFF; DNA: TGTGCTAGCGGCTCTATGGGACTCCCAGGCCTGTCTAATGAAAAACTGTTTTTT
J: TRBJ2-1; V: TRBV9; D: TRBD2; size: .; CDR3: CASSPPAGVGEQFF; DNA: TGTGCCAGCAGTCCTCCAGCGGGAGTCGGTGAGCAGTTCTTC
J: TRBJ1-3; V: TRBV6-1; D: .; size: .; CDR3: CASSEVSLHSSGNTIYF; DNA: TGTGCCAGCAGTGAAGTAAGCCTACACAGCTCTGGAAACACCATATATTTT
J: TRBJ2-1; V: TRBV28; D: TRBD1; size: .; CDR3: CASSSTGRWEQFF; DNA: TGTGCCAGCAGTTCGACAGGGCGGTGGGAGCAGTTCTTC
J: TRBJ2-1; V: TRBV2; D: TRBD2; size: .; CDR3: CASRWTSGSNEQFF; DNA: TGTGCCAGCAGATGGACTAGCGGGAGCAATGAGCAGTTCTTC
J: TRBJ2-1; V: TRBV7-6; D: TRBD1; size: .; CDR3: CASSLRGTGAYNEQFF; DNA: TGTGCCAGCAGCTTAAGGGGGACAGGTGCCTACAATGAGCAGTTCTTC
J: TRBJ2-3; V: TRBV4-1; D: .; size: .; CDR3: CASSPPGTDTQYF; DNA: TGCGCCAGCAGCCCTCCGGGAACAGATACGCAGTATTTT
J: TRBJ1-2; V: TRBV29-1; D: .; size: few; CDR3: CSVVGGQDGYTF; DNA: TGCAGCGTTGTCGGGGGGCAGGATGGCTACACCTTC
J: TRBJ2-1; V: TRBV5-1; D: TRBD2; size: .; CDR3: CASSGTSGNEQFF; DNA: TGCGCCAGCAGTGGGACTAGCGGGAATGAGCAGTTCTTC
J: TRBJ2-7; V: TRBV5-4; D: TRBD2; size: .; CDR3: CASSLGLAGGQQYF; DNA: TGTGCCAGCAGCTTGGGGCTAGCGGGAGGACAGCAGTACTTC
J: TRBJ1-1; V: TRBV4-2; D: .; size: few; CDR3: CASSEGAGGGAGYTEAFF; DNA: TGTGCCAGCAGCGAAGGGGCCGGGGGGGGCGCGGGATACACTGAAGCTTTCTTT
J: TRBJ1-6; V: TRBV19; D: .; size: .; CDR3: CASRLLGSPLHF; DNA: TGTGCCAGTAGACTCCTCGGTTCACCCCTCCACTTT
J: TRBJ2-7; V: TRBV27; D: .; size: .; CDR3: CASSSTSTGSYEQYF; DNA: TGTGCCAGCAGTTCGACCTCGACGGGGTCCTACGAGCAGTACTTC
J: TRBJ1-2; V: TRBV23-1; D: .; size: .; CDR3: CASSLTRVNYGYTF; DNA: TGCGCCAGCAGCTTGACGCGGGTCAACTATGGCTACACCTTC
J: TRBJ2-1; V: TRBV6-1; D: .; size: .; CDR3: CAGAPYGSVYNEQFF; DNA: TGTGCCGGAGCCCCTTACGGTAGCGTCTACAATGAGCAGTTCTTC
J: TRBJ2-4; V: TRBV29-1; D: TRBD2; size: .; CDR3: CSVGKAGDIQYF; DNA: TGCAGCGTTGGCAAGGCGGGGGACATTCAGTACTTC
J: TRBJ1-6; V: TRBV19; D: .; size: .; CDR3: CASLGLGNSPLHF; DNA: TGTGCCAGTCTAGGACTGGGTAATTCACCCCTCCACTTT
J: TRBJ2-1; V: TRBV9; D: TRBD2; size: once; CDR3: CASSVAASGGDNEQFF; DNA: TGTGCCAGCAGCGTAGCGGCTAGCGGGGGGGACAATGAGCAGTTCTTC
J: TRBJ2-3; V: TRBV30; D: TRBD2; size: .; CDR3: CAWRGTISTDTQYF; DNA: TGTGCCTGGAGAGGGACTATTAGCACAGATACGCAGTATTTT
J: TRBJ2-1; V: TRBV29-1; D: .; size: .; CDR3: CSVVVDWRGHGYNEQFF; DNA: TGCAGCGTTGTGGTGGACTGGCGGGGTCATGGTTACAATGAGCAGTTCTTC
J: TRBJ2-7; V: TRBV4-1; D: TRBD1; size: .; CDR3: CASSPMGQGVIYEQYF; DNA: TGCGCCAGCAGCCCGATGGGACAGGGTGTGATCTACGAGCAGTACTTC
J: TRBJ1-5; V: TRBV2; D: TRBD1; size: .; CDR3: CASGQGSSNQPQHF; DNA: TGTGCCAGTGGACAGGGCTCTAGCAATCAGCCCCAGCATTTT
J: TRBJ2-7; V: TRBV7-8; D: .; size: .; CDR3: CASTPRRAGSYEQYF; DNA: TGTGCCAGCACCCCTCGGAGGGCGGGTAGCTACGAGCAGTACTTC
J: TRBJ2-5; V: TRBV5-1; D: .; size: .; CDR3: CASSLLQSQETQYF; DNA: TGCGCCAGCAGCTTGCTACAGAGCCAAGAGACCCAGTACTTC
J: TRBJ2-7; V: TRBV7-2; D: TRBD1; size: once; CDR3: CASSFHGTGSAYEQYF; DNA: TGTGCCAGCAGCTTTCACGGGACAGGGAGCGCCTACGAGCAGTACTTC
J: TRBJ1-1; V: TRBV19; D: .; size: once; CDR3: CASRGGSQITEAFF; DNA: TGTGCCAGTAGAGGGGGTTCTCAAATTACTGAAGCTTTCTTT
J: TRBJ1-2; V: TRBV25-1; D: .; size: many; CDR3: CASSERPLGADYGYTF; DNA: TGTGCCAGCAGTGAGAGGCCCCTGGGGGCGGACTATGGCTACACCTTC
J: TRBJ1-1; V: TRBV18; D: TRBD1; size: .; CDR3: CASSQSGTVNTEAFF; DNA: TGTGCCAGCTCACAATCCGGGACAGTGAACACTGAAGCTTTCTTT
J: TRBJ1-1; V: TRBV19; D: .; size: .; CDR3: CASSISNRANTEAFF; DNA: TGTGCCAGTAGTATATCAAACAGGGCGAACACTGAAGCTTTCTTT
J: TRBJ2-2; V: TRBV7-8; D: .; size: few; CDR3: CASSSTAVGELFF; DNA: TGTGCCAGCAGCTCGACCGCGGTCGGGGAGCTGTTTTTT
J: TRBJ2-7; V: TRBV2; D: TRBD1; size: .; CDR3: CASSVQGAGYEQYF; DNA: TGTGCCAGCAGTGTGCAGGGGGCTGGCTACGAGCAGTACTTC
J: TRBJ1-2; V: TRBV6-1; D: .; size: .; CDR3: CATSLTQNYGYTF; DNA: TGTGCCACCTCTCTTACACAGAACTATGGCTACACCTTC
J: TRBJ2-7; V: TRBV7-2; D: TRBD2; size: .; CDR3: CASSHRPGGGRYEQYF; DNA: TGTGCCAGCAGCCATAGACCCGGCGGCGGGAGATACGAGCAGTACTTC